The clone carrying this T cell receptor (beta chain) was seen only a few times. Mismatch repair deficiency was confirmed in all patients, by PCR or immunohistochemistry. The data are from a study of PD-1 blockade in mismatch repair-deficient tumors. Clones were read by immunoSEQ multiplex PCR, and TCRdb kept only the in-frame ones, dropping some. Found here are around 68,000 clones, about 72% of them singletons; the top ten hold 4.5% to 6%. Looked up from germline, CDR1 is DFQATT and CDR2 is SNEGSKA (reference sequence). V was cut by 6 bases and J by 2 bases, with 8 bases left in between. The CDR3 totals 11 residues.

The chain joins TRBV20-1 to TRBJ2-7, with D unresolved. Sequencing used peripheral blood, obtained 2 weeks after starting pembrolizumab. This clonotype was sampled from an adult with mismatch repair-deficient cancer. CDR3 protein: CSALGAYEQYF. The CDR3 bases are TGCAGTGCCCTTGGTGCCTACGAGCAGTACTTC.